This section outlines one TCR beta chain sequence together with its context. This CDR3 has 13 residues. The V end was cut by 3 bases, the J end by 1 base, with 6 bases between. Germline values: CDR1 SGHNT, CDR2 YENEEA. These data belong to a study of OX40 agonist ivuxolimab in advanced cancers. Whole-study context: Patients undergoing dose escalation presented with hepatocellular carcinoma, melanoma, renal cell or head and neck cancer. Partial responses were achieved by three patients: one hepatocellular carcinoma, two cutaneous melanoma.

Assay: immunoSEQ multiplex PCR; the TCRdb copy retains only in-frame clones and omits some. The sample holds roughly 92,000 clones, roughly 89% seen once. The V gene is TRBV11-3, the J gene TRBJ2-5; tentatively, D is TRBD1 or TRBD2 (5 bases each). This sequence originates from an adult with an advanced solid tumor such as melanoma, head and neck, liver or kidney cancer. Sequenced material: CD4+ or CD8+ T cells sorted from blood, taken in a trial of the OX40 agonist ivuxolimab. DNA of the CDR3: TGTGCCAGCAGCTTTGGGGGCCAAGAGACCCAGTACTTC. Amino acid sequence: CASSFGGQETQYF.